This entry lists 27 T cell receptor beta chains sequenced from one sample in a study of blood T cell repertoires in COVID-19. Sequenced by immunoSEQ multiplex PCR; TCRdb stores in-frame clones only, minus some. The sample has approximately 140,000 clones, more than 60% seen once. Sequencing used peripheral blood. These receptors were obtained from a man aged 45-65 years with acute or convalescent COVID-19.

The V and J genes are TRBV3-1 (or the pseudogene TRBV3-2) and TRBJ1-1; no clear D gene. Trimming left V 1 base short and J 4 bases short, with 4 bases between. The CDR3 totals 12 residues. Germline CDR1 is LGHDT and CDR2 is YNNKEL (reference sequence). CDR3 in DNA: TGTGCCAGCAGCCAAGCCTTCACTGAAGCTTTCTTT. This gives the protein CASSQAFTEAFF.

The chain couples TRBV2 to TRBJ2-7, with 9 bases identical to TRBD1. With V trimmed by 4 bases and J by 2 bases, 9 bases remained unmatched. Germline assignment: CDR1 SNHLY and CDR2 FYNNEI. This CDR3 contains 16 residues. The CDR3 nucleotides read TGTGCCAGCAGTGGGGCCCCCGGGACAGGGACCTACGAGCAGTACTTC. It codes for CASSGAPGTGTYEQYF.

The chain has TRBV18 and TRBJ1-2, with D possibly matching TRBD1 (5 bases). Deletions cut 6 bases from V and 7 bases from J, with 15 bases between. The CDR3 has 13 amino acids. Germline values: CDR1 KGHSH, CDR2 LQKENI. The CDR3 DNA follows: TGTGCCAGCTCCCAGACAGACGGCTTTGGCTACACCTTC. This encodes CASSQTDGFGYTF.

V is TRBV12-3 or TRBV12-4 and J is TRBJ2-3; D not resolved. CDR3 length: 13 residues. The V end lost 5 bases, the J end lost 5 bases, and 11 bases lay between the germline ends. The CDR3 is CASSPSRRDTQYF. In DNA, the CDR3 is TGTGCCAGCAGTCCCTCTCGGAGAGATACGCAGTATTTT.

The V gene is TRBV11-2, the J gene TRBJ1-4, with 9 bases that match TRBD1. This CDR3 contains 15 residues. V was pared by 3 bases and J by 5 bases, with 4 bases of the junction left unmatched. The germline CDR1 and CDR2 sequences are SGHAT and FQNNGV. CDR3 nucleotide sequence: TGTGCCAGCAGCTTCGACAGGGGGGCGAATGAAAAACTGTTTTTT. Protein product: CASSFDRGANEKLFF.

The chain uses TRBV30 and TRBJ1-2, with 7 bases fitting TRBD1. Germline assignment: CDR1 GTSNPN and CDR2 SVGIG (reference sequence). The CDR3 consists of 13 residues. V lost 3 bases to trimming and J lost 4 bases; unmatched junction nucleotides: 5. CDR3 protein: CAWRQGQVYGYTF. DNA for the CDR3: TGTGCCTGGAGACAGGGGCAGGTCTATGGCTACACCTTC.

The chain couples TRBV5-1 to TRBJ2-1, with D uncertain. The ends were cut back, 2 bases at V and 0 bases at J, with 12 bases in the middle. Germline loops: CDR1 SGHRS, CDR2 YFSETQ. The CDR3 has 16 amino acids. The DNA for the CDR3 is TGCGCCAGCAGCTTTGGCCTGGCAGGCTCCTACAATGAGCAGTTCTTC. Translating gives CASSFGLAGSYNEQFF.

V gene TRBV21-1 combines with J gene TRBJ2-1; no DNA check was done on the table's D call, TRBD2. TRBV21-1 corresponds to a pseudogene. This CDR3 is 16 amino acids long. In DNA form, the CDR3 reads TGTGCCAGCACTAGAGGACTAGCTACTATCTACAATGAGCAGTTCTTC. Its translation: CASTRGLATIYNEQFF.

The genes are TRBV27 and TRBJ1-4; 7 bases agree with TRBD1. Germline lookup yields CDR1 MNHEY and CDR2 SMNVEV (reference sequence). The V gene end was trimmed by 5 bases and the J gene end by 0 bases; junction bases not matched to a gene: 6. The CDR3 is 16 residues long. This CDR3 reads CASSLGTDTTNEKLFF. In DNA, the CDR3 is TGTGCCAGCAGTCTTGGGACAGATACAACTAATGAAAAACTGTTTTTT.

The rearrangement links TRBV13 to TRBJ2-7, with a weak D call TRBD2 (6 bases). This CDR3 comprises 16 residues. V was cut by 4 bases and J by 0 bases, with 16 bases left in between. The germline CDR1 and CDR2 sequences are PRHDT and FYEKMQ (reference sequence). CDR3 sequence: CASSSASVGSSYEQYF. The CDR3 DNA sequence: TGTGCCAGCAGCTCCGCTAGCGTTGGGAGCTCCTACGAGCAGTACTTC.

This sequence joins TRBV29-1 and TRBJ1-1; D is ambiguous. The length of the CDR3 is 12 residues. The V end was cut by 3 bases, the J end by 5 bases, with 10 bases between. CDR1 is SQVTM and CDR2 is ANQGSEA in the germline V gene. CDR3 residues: CSVDLWETEAFF. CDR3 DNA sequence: TGCAGCGTTGATTTGTGGGAGACTGAAGCTTTCTTT.

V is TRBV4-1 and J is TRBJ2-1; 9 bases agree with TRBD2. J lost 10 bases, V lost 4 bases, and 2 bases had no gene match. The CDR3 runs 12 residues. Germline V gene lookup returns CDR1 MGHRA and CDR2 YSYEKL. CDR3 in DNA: TGCGCCAGCAGCCCTACTAGCGGGGAGCAGTTCTTC. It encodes CASSPTSGEQFF.

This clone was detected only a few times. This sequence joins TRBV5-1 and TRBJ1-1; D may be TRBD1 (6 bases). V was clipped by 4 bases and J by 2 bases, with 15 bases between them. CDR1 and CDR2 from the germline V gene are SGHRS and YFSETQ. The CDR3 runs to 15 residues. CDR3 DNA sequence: TGCGCCAGCAGCCCGGGGGGCAGGGTAAACACTGAAGCTTTCTTT. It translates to CASSPGGRVNTEAFF.

The CDR3 sequence: CAWSAWDRANYGYTF. CDR3 nucleotides: TGTGCCTGGAGTGCATGGGACAGGGCTAACTATGGCTACACCTTC. The J gene is TRBJ1-2, the V gene TRBV30, with 9 bases lining up with TRBD1. CDR1 and CDR2 (germline): GTSNPN, SVGIG (reference sequence). The junction had 3 bases not matched to a gene; V was cut back by 1 base and J by 0 bases. The CDR3 loop spans 15 amino acids.

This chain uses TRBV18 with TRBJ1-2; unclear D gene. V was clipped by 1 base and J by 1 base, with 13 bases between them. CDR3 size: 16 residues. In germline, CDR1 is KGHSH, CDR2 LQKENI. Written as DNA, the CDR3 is TGTGCCAGCTCACCACGTGCACCAGAGGGTAACTATGGCTACACCTTC. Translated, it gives CASSPRAPEGNYGYTF. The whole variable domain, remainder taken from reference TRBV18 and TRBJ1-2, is NAGVMQNPRHLVRRRGQEARLRCSPMKGHSHVYWYRQLPEEGLKFMVYLQKENIIDESGMPKERFSAEFPKEGPSILRIQQVVRGDSAAYFCASSPRAPEGNYGYTFGSGTRLTVV.

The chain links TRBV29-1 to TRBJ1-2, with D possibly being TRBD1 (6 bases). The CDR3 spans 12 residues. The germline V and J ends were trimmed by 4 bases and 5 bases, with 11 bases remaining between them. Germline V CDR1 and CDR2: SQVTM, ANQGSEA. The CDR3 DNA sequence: TGCAGCGTTGCCAACACAGGGTATGGCTACACCTTC. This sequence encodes CSVANTGYGYTF.

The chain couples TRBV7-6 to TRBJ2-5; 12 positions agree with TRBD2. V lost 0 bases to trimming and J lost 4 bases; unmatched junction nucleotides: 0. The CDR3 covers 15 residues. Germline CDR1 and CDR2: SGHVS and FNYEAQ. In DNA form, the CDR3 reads TGTGCCAGCAGCTTAGCGGGACTAGCGGGAGAGACCCAGTACTTC. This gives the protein CASSLAGLAGETQYF. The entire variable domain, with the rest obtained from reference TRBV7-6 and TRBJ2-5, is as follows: GAGVSQSPRYKVTKRGQDVALRCDPISGHVSLYWYRQALGQGPEFLTYFNYEAQQDKSGLPNDRFSAERPEGSISTLTIQRTEQRDSAMYRCASSLAGLAGETQYFGPGTRLLVL.

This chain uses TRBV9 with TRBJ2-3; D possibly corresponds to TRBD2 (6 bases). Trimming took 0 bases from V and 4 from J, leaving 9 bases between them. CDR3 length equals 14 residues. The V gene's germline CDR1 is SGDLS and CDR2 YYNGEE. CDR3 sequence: CASSVEWRADTQYF. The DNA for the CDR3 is TGTGCCAGCAGCGTAGAGTGGAGGGCAGATACGCAGTATTTT.

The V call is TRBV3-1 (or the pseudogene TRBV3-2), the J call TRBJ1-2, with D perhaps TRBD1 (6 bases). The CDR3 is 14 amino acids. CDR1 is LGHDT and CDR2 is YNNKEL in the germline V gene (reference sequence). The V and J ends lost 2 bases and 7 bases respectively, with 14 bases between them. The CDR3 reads CASSQLRQGPGYTF. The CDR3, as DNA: TGTGCCAGCAGCCAACTCCGGCAGGGGCCTGGCTACACCTTC.

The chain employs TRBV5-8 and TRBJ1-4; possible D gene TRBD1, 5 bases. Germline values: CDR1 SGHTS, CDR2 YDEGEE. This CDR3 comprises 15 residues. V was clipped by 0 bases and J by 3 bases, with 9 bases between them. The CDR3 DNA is TGTGCCAGCAGCTTGGAAAGACAGCCTAATGAAAAACTGTTTTTT. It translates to CASSLERQPNEKLFF.

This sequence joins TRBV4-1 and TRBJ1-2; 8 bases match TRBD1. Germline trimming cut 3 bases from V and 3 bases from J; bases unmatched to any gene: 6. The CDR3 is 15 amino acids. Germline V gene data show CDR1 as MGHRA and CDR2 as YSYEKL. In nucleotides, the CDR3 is TGCGCCAGCAGCCAGGAACAGGGGGTGGACTATGGCTACACCTTC. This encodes CASSQEQGVDYGYTF.

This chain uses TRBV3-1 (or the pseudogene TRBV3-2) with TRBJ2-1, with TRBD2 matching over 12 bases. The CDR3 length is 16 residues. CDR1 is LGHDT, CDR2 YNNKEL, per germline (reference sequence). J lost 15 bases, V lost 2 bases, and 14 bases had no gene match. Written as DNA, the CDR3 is TGTGCCAGCAGCCAATTCCCTAGCGGGGGGGCCGGACGACCGTTCTTC. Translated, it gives CASSQFPSGGAGRPFF.

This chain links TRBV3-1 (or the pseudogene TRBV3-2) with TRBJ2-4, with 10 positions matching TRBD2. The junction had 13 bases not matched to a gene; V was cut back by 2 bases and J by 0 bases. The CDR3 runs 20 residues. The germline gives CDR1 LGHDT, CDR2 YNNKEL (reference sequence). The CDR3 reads CASSQTSGGATALAKNIQYF. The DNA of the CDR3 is TGTGCCAGCAGCCAAACCAGCGGGGGGGCCACGGCCCTAGCCAAAAACATTCAGTACTTC.

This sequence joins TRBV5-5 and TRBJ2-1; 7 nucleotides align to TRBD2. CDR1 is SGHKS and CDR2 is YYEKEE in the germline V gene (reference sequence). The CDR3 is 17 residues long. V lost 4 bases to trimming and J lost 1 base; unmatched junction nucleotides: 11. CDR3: CASSLRRIGGSYNEQFF. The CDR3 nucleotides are TGTGCCAGCAGCCTCCGTAGGATCGGGGGGTCCTACAATGAGCAGTTCTTC.

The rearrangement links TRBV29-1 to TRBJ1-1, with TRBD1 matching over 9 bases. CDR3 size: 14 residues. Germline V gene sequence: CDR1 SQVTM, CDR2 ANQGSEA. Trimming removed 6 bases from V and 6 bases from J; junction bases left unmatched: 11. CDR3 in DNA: TGCAGCGTGTTCGGGACAGGGTTCGGAGCTGAAGCTTTCTTT. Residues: CSVFGTGFGAEAFF.

The CDR3 reads CASSPPNNEKLFF. For the CDR3, the DNA is TGTGCCAGCTCACCACCCAATAATGAAAAACTGTTTTTT. The chain recombines TRBV18 with TRBJ1-4; no firm D call. This CDR3 has 13 amino acids. V was cut by 0 bases and J by 4 bases, with 3 bases left in between. Germline V gives CDR1 KGHSH, CDR2 LQKENI.

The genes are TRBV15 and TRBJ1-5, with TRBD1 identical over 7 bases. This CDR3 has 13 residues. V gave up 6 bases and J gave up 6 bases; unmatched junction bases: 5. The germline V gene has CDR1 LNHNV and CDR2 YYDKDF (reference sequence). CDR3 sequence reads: CATSQQGSQPQHF. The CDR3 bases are TGTGCCACCAGTCAACAGGGGTCTCAGCCCCAGCATTTT.